A single sample gave rise to the 30 T cell receptor beta chains below, sequenced in a study of blood T cell repertoires in COVID-19. Using immunoSEQ multiplex PCR, the repertoire was profiled, and TCRdb retains in-frame clones only, with some absent. In the table there are 100,000 to 150,000 clones, approximately 86% of which are singletons. The source material was PBMCs or T cells enriched from blood (not recorded which). The receptors derive from a woman in her forties or fifties who had recovered from COVID-19.

The chain has TRBV11-3 and TRBJ2-7; TRBD2 might be the D (5 bases). The CDR3 is 13 residues long. Germline V gene data show CDR1 as SGHNT and CDR2 as YENEEA. V was shortened by 5 bases and J by 6 bases, with 14 bases between the two germline ends. This CDR3 reads CASSLRLSGEQYF. The CDR3 region has the DNA TGTGCCAGCAGCCTCCGACTAAGCGGCGAGCAGTACTTC.

The chain joins TRBV7-9 to TRBJ1-5; 7 bases are shared with TRBD1. Losses at the gene ends were 3 bases for V and 2 bases for J; bases not matched to a gene: 1. CDR1 is SEHNR and CDR2 is FQNEAQ in the germline V gene (reference sequence). The length of the CDR3 is 14 residues. The CDR3 loop reads CASSFDRGNQPQHF. CDR3 nucleotide sequence: TGTGCCAGCAGCTTTGACAGGGGCAATCAGCCCCAGCATTTT.

V gene TRBV7-6 combines with J gene TRBJ2-1; D remains unclear. V gave up 1 base and J gave up 4 bases, with 11 bases separating them. The CDR3 runs to 15 residues. Germline V gene lookup returns CDR1 SGHVS and CDR2 FNYEAQ. CDR3 region: CASSLGLGNYNEQFF. The CDR3 DNA reads as TGTGCCAGCAGCTTAGGATTGGGCAATTACAATGAGCAGTTCTTC.

The rearrangement uses TRBV5-4 and TRBJ1-3; 8 nucleotides match TRBD1. The junction had 3 bases not matched to a gene; V was cut back by 4 bases and J by 0 bases. This CDR3 region has 15 residues. Germline assignment: CDR1 SGHNT and CDR2 YYREEE (reference sequence). This CDR3 reads CASSPTGDSGNTIYF. The DNA of the CDR3 is TGTGCCAGCAGCCCGACAGGGGACTCTGGAAACACCATATATTTT.

The chain couples TRBV7-2 to TRBJ2-7; 7 bases are a match to TRBD1. The CDR3 covers 14 residues. V lost 5 bases to trimming and J lost 4 bases; unmatched junction nucleotides: 8. CDR1 is SGHTA, CDR2 FQGNSA, per germline. The DNA for the CDR3 is TGTGCCAGCAGCCAATCGACAGGGAAGTACGAGCAGTACTTC. Translation gives CASSQSTGKYEQYF.

The chain combines TRBV2 with TRBJ2-7, with 9 bases that match TRBD2. Germline V CDR1 and CDR2: SNHLY, FYNNEI. The CDR3 is 14 amino acids. The ends lost 8 bases at V and 0 bases at J; junction bases unmatched: 5. The CDR3 spells CASLAGENSYEQYF. The CDR3 nucleotides read TGTGCCAGCTTAGCGGGGGAAAACTCCTACGAGCAGTACTTC.

This chain joins TRBV27 and TRBJ1-1; 8 bases align to TRBD1. The germline V gene has CDR1 MNHEY and CDR2 SMNVEV (reference sequence). V lost 0 bases, J lost 1 base, and 1 base stayed unmatched. The CDR3 consists of 15 residues. The CDR3 loop reads CASSLSGTGNTEAFF. The CDR3 DNA is TGTGCCAGCAGTTTATCTGGGACAGGGAACACTGAAGCTTTCTTT.

The chain employs TRBV7-2 and TRBJ1-4; maybe TRBD1 (5 bases). Germline CDR1 is SGHTA and CDR2 is FQGNSA. The CDR3 has 14 residues. The ends were cut back, 3 bases at V and 6 bases at J, with 11 bases in the middle. This CDR3 reads CASSFYEGDEKLFF. In DNA form, the CDR3 reads TGTGCCAGCAGCTTTTACGAAGGGGATGAAAAACTGTTTTTT.

The chain carries TRBV19 and TRBJ1-1; no clear D gene. The CDR3 sequence is 13 residues long. The V end lost 7 bases, the J end lost 3 bases, and 12 bases lay between the germline ends. Germline loops: CDR1 LNHDA, CDR2 SQIVND (reference sequence). The CDR3 nucleotides read TGTGCCAGTAAAATGTTCGGGTACACTGAAGCTTTCTTT. This sequence encodes CASKMFGYTEAFF.

This chain links TRBV6-5 with TRBJ2-1, with 7 bases aligning to TRBD1. The germline V gene has CDR1 MNHEY and CDR2 SVGAGI. The trim removed 5 bases at V and 7 bases at J, leaving 11 bases unmatched. CDR3 length equals 15 residues. CDR3 sequence reads: CASSPYQGELNEQFF. CDR3 bases: TGTGCCAGCAGTCCCTATCAGGGGGAGCTTAATGAGCAGTTCTTC.

This clone has a single count. J is TRBJ2-1 and V is TRBV6-5, with D possibly TRBD2 on 6 matching bases. The V and J ends lost 5 bases and 0 bases respectively, with 11 bases between them. Germline CDR1 and CDR2: MNHEY and SVGAGI. This CDR3 is 15 amino acids long. The CDR3 bases are TGTGCCAGCAGTCGGACTATCAGCTCCTACAATGAGCAGTTCTTC. This translates into CASSRTISSYNEQFF.

CDR3 region: CASSPRAPGEQYF. CDR3 DNA sequence: TGTGCCAGCAGCCCCAGGGCGCCCGGCGAGCAGTACTTC. The J gene is TRBJ2-7, the V gene TRBV5-5; possible D gene TRBD1, 5 bases. V lost 4 bases to trimming and J lost 6 bases, with 14 bases between them. Germline V gene lookup returns CDR1 SGHKS and CDR2 YYEKEE (reference sequence). The CDR3 length is 13 residues. The complete variable domain, with remaining parts taken from reference TRBV5-5 and TRBJ2-7, reads DAGVTQSPTHLIKTRGQQVTLRCSPISGHKSVSWYQQVLGQGPQFIFQYYEKEERGRGNFPDRFSARQFPNYSSELNVNALLLGDSALYLCASSPRAPGEQYFGPGTRLTVT.

This chain links TRBV15 with TRBJ1-5; a possible D gene is TRBD1 (5 bases). The CDR3 extends over 11 amino acids. Trimming cost V 3 bases and J 9 bases, with 6 bases left between them. CDR1 is LNHNV, CDR2 YYDKDF, per germline (reference sequence). The chain's CDR3 is CATSSTGPQHF. DNA of the CDR3: TGTGCCACCAGCAGCACAGGGCCCCAGCATTTT.

The CDR3 nucleotides read TGCGCCAGCAGCTCAGGGACAGGGGGAAATGAGCAGTTCTTC. Translation gives CASSSGTGGNEQFF. The V gene is TRBV5-1, the J gene TRBJ2-1; 11 bases agree with TRBD1. Per the germline V gene, CDR1 is SGHRS and CDR2 is YFSETQ. The length of the CDR3 is 14 residues. The V and J ends lost 3 bases and 7 bases, in that order; junction bases with no gene match: 3.

The rearrangement joins TRBV7-2 to TRBJ1-1; no firm D call. The CDR3 contains 14 residues. Trimming cost V 3 bases and J 6 bases, with 14 bases left between them. The germline V gene has CDR1 SGHTA and CDR2 FQGNSA. The CDR3 DNA sequence: TGTGCCAGCAGCTTTCGAGCGGGAGGAGCTGAAGCTTTCTTT. Residues: CASSFRAGGAEAFF. Filled out from reference TRBV7-2 and TRBJ1-1, the complete variable domain reads GAGVSQSPSNKVTEKGKDVELRCDPISGHTALYWYRQSLGQGLEFLIYFQGNSAPDKSGLPSDRFSAERTGGSVSTLTIQRTQQEDSAVYLCASSFRAGGAEAFFGQGTRLTVV.

The rearrangement links TRBV5-1 to TRBJ1-1; D is uncertain. CDR3 size: 13 residues. CDR1 is SGHRS and CDR2 is YFSETQ in the germline V gene. Trimming stripped 0 bases from V and 0 bases from J, with 3 bases between. The CDR3 DNA is TGCGCCAGCAGCTTGGCGGTGAACACTGAAGCTTTCTTT. This sequence encodes CASSLAVNTEAFF.

The chain has TRBV7-9 and TRBJ2-7; tentative D call: TRBD1 (5 bases). Germline V gives CDR1 SEHNR, CDR2 FQNEAQ (reference sequence). The V gene lost 3 bases and the J gene lost 0 bases, with 9 bases spanning the gap. The CDR3 is made up of 14 amino acids. The CDR3 nucleotides are TGTGCCAGCAGCTTGCCACAGGTCTCCTACGAGCAGTACTTC. The encoded protein is CASSLPQVSYEQYF. Complete variable domain (other parts from reference TRBV7-9 and TRBJ2-7): DTGVSQNPRHKITKRGQNVTFRCDPISEHNRLYWYRQTLGQGPEFLTYFQNEAQLEKSRLLSDRFSAERPKGSFSTLEIQRTEQGDSAMYLCASSLPQVSYEQYFGPGTRLTVT.

This clone has just one count. The DNA for the CDR3 is TGTGCCAGTAGTATACGGGGATTGGACACTGAAGCTTTCTTT. Translation: CASSIRGLDTEAFF. V usage is TRBV19 and J usage is TRBJ1-1; no reliable D call. The germline V gene encodes CDR1 LNHDA and CDR2 SQIVND (reference sequence). This CDR3 is built from 14 residues. Deletions cut 2 bases from V and 3 bases from J, with 10 bases between.

In the case of this clone: Other DNA sequences in this specimen translate into the identical CDR3. The rearrangement links TRBV5-1 to TRBJ1-1, with D tentatively TRBD1 (5 bases). This CDR3 contains 15 residues. Germline values: CDR1 SGHRS, CDR2 YFSETQ. Deletions cut 0 bases from V and 1 base from J, with 10 bases between. CDR3 in amino acids: CASSLEVGRNTEAFF. The CDR3 nucleotides are TGCGCCAGCAGCTTGGAGGTGGGGCGGAACACTGAAGCTTTCTTT.

The chain employs TRBV7-2 and TRBJ1-6; no clear D gene. The CDR3 extends over 14 amino acids. The V and J ends lost 1 base and 9 bases respectively, with 10 bases between them. Germline loops: CDR1 SGHTA, CDR2 FQGNSA. The chain's CDR3 is CASSLGGYGSPLHF. CDR3 DNA sequence: TGTGCCAGCAGCTTAGGAGGGTACGGTTCACCCCTCCACTTT.

This clone came up once. The chain uses TRBV3-1 (or the pseudogene TRBV3-2) and TRBJ1-5; unclear D gene. CDR1 is LGHDT, CDR2 YNNKEL, per germline (reference sequence). The CDR3 extends over 14 amino acids. Trimming left V 0 bases short and J 1 base short, with 4 bases between. In DNA form, the CDR3 reads TGTGCCAGCAGCCAAGACACAAGCAATCAGCCCCAGCATTTT. Amino acid sequence: CASSQDTSNQPQHF.

This CDR3 is CASKQGALGQPQHF. The DNA for the CDR3 is TGTGCCAGCAAACAGGGGGCGTTAGGACAGCCCCAGCATTTT. This chain joins TRBV6-5 and TRBJ1-5, with 9 bases that match TRBD1. V lost 7 bases to trimming and J lost 7 bases; unmatched junction nucleotides: 8. This CDR3 region has 14 residues. Germline CDR1 and CDR2: MNHEY and SVGAGI.

The rearrangement joins TRBV21-1 to TRBJ1-5; no check of the table's D call, TRBD1, against the DNA was made. TRBV21-1 is deemed a pseudogene. The CDR3 has 17 residues. The CDR3 sequence is CAIPGQGVLGDNQPQHF. In DNA, the CDR3 is TGTGCCATTCCGGGACAGGGAGTTCTCGGGGACAATCAGCCCCAGCATTTT.

This chain connects TRBV7-8 to TRBJ2-3, with 8 bases aligning to TRBD2. V shed 11 bases and J 3 bases; nucleotides not matched to a gene: 10. Germline CDR1 is SGHVS and CDR2 is FQNEAQ. The CDR3 length is 14 residues. The CDR3 protein is CAGGRGLVTDTQYF. In DNA, the CDR3 is TGTGCCGGGGGGAGGGGACTAGTGACAGATACGCAGTATTTT.

This rearrangement joins TRBV3-1 (or the pseudogene TRBV3-2) to TRBJ2-1, with D possibly TRBD2 on 6 matching bases. The CDR3 totals 14 residues. From germline, CDR1 is LGHDT and CDR2 YNNKEL (reference sequence). V was trimmed by 3 bases and J by 9 bases, leaving 15 bases between them. DNA of the CDR3: TGTGCCAGCAGCCACCAACGGGGGTGGGCTGAGCAGTTCTTC. Translation: CASSHQRGWAEQFF.

This chain connects TRBV5-1 to TRBJ2-5; weak D call: TRBD2 (5 bases). The V and J ends lost 0 bases and 4 bases respectively, with 13 bases between them. Germline V gene lookup returns CDR1 SGHRS and CDR2 YFSETQ. This CDR3 contains 15 residues. CDR3 nucleotide sequence: TGCGCCAGCAGCTTGGCGGTCACTAGGATAGAGACCCAGTACTTC. Amino acid sequence: CASSLAVTRIETQYF.

The rearrangement links TRBV5-8 to TRBJ2-3, with a possible D match to TRBD2 (6 bases). The CDR3 runs to 14 residues. The V end was cut by 4 bases, the J end by 1 base, with 10 bases between. Germline CDR1 reads SGHTS; CDR2 reads YDEGEE. CDR3 nucleotide sequence: TGTGCCAGCAGCCGGGAGTGGGGCACAGATACGCAGTATTTT. Its protein product is CASSREWGTDTQYF. The full variable domain, with the rest looked up from reference TRBV5-8 and TRBJ2-3, is EAGVTQSPTHLIKTRGQQATLRCSPISGHTSVYWYQQALGLGLQFLLWYDEGEERNRGNFPPRFSGRQFPNYSSELNVNALELEDSALYLCASSREWGTDTQYFGPGTRLTVL.

V gene TRBV10-2 combines with J gene TRBJ2-5; D is undetermined. Trimming shortened V by 10 bases and J by 5 bases, and 11 bases separated the two germline ends. The CDR3 runs 11 residues. CDR1 WSHSY and CDR2 SAAADI come from the germline V gene. CDR3 in DNA: TGCGCCACCCTAGGTGGTGAGACCCAGTACTTC. This encodes CATLGGETQYF.

CDR3: CASSSRGSTGELFF. CDR3 nucleotide sequence: TGTGCCAGCAGCAGCCGGGGGAGCACCGGGGAGCTGTTTTTT. The V and J genes are TRBV3-1 (or the pseudogene TRBV3-2) and TRBJ2-2, with a tentative D call TRBD2 (6 bases). V shed 5 bases and J shed 4 bases, with 11 bases lying between them. Germline V gene sequence: CDR1 LGHDT, CDR2 YNNKEL (reference sequence). The CDR3 totals 14 residues.

This clone turned up a few times. The V and J genes are TRBV7-9 and TRBJ1-2; perhaps TRBD1 as D (6 bases). The ends were cut back, 4 bases at V and 6 bases at J, with 15 bases in the middle. CDR1 SEHNR and CDR2 FQNEAQ come from the germline V gene (reference sequence). The CDR3 spans 14 residues. CDR3 nucleotide sequence: TGTGCCAGCAGCTCGTTGGGGGCTAAGGATGGCTACACCTTC. Its translation: CASSSLGAKDGYTF. Variable domain in full (rest from reference TRBV7-9 and TRBJ1-2): DTGVSQNPRHKITKRGQNVTFRCDPISEHNRLYWYRQTLGQGPEFLTYFQNEAQLEKSRLLSDRFSAERPKGSFSTLEIQRTEQGDSAMYLCASSSLGAKDGYTFGSGTRLTVV.